A selection of T cell receptor beta chains follows, all from one sample in a study of neurological immune-mediated disorders. Via MiXCR, TCRdb re-called the 5' RACE reads, giving one row per CDR3 protein. The profile shows roughly 36,000 distinct CDR3 sequences, roughly an eighth of them singletons. The sequenced material came from PBMCs. These receptors all come from a woman in her forties or fifties with HTLV-1-associated myelopathy (HAM/TSP). Each CDR3 is given with its conserved first and last residue. Expanded clones get a size class; other rows say once, few or many, or leave the size out.

>TRBJ2-7|few|TRBV29-1
CSVSDSYEQYF
>TRBJ1-5|many|TRBV27
CASSLSGTSQPQHF
>TRBJ2-5|many|TRBV20-1
CSARDSQRGGEETQYF
>TRBJ2-5|many|TRBV5-1
CASSSKGIPGEPRETQYF
>TRBJ2-2|many|TRBV5-1
CASSWASNTGELFF
>TRBJ2-1|many|TRBV20-1
CSAEARALYNEQFF
>TRBJ2-3|many|TRBV29-1
CSVTGTNTDTQYF
>TRBJ1-5|many|TRBV6-2/TRBV6-3
CASSYPRTGAPSQPQHF
>TRBJ2-5|many|TRBV10-3
CAIRQERQETQYF
>TRBJ2-2|once|TRBV5-1
CASSLTSDHTGDLFF
>TRBJ1-4|many|TRBV12-3/TRBV12-4
CASSFGVGEEKLFF
>TRBJ1-6|NA|TRBV30
CAWSAGQDNSPLHF
>TRBJ2-6|many|TRBV20-1
CSGRDDADRAGANVLTF
>TRBJ2-2|medium-sized|TRBV7-9
CASSFRQGTNTGELFF
>TRBJ2-1|many|TRBV6-1
CASSIGTLRHNEQFF
>TRBJ1-1|NA|TRBV18
CASSPRQGSDTEAFF
>TRBJ1-1|many|TRBV12-3/TRBV12-4
CASSAGITFGPEAFF
>TRBJ1-1|NA|TRBV4-3
CASTLKLESTEAFF
>TRBJ1-1|NA|TRBV12-3/TRBV12-4
CASSFDRVDTEDFF
>TRBJ2-3|many|TRBV29-1
CSVVPRGGRDTQYF
>TRBJ1-3|many|TRBV29-1
CSVRTQGAGNTIYF
>TRBJ2-4|many|TRBV4-1
CASSQEGPIWAKNIQYF
>TRBJ2-5|many|TRBV5-5
CASSFDRARETQYF
>TRBJ2-5|NA|TRBV18
CASSPRRGGGQETQYF
>TRBJ2-3|many|TRBV6-2/TRBV6-3
CASSYLQGNTQYF
>TRBJ1-1|NA|TRBV5-1
CASSSDGGNTEAFF